This TCR beta chain came from a study of T cell repertoires in ileal Crohn's disease (dated by TCRdb to the late 2010s). Background for the entire study: The median duration of disease was 6 to 10 years, and at the time of surgery approximately 34% of patients were active smokers. The TCR repertoire was analysed in around 50 patients with Crohn's disease drawn from a prospective multicentre cohort. M6 samples were neoterminal ileum biopsies taken at postoperative colonoscopy. Roughly half of the patients were given postoperative therapy, with 15 to 20 on anti-TNF agents and about a dozen on thiopurines. A Rutgeerts score higher than i0 was the definition used for endoscopic postoperative recurrence. Every patient underwent surgery because of a complication, which was stricturing disease in around 61% and penetrating disease in around 40%. Running in parallel with the study was a multicentre cohort set up to find predictors of early endoscopic recurrence following ileocolonic resection. The study sequenced about 150 mucosal samples from some 62 patients, taken at several locations on the surgical specimen and at postoperative endoscopy. What the work shows at the level of the full study, not this receptor alone: Patients who were active smokers at surgery had a significantly higher proportion of clonal expansions than non-smokers (approximately 26% vs 17%, p=0.02). Mucosal CD4 and CD8 T cells were sorted and sequenced only in a subgroup of patients, the size of which was not stated. Endoscopic recurrence was found to be associated with higher high-frequency clone percentages at surgery, and recurrence was observed in all patients with clonality above 26.8% (18/57). Postoperative endoscopy timing varied within the first year after surgery, with a median delay of 6.9 months. Sorted CD8 T cells carried more high-frequency clones than CD4 T cells, suggesting mucosal expansions were mainly CD8.

This specimen's time point label, per the study, means: neoterminal ileum biopsy at postoperative endoscopy, about 6 months after surgery. Adults with ileal or ileocolonic Crohn's disease and an indication for ileocolonic resection were eligible for inclusion. Whole ileal mucosal biopsies were stored frozen at -80°C before DNA extraction. Genomic DNA was isolated from frozen whole biopsies using a TRizol-based method, and the DNA was quantified with a NanoDrop 2000 spectrophotometer. Five hundred nanograms of biopsy DNA per sample were submitted for commercial TCRB immunosequencing. Adaptive Biotechnology amplified the CDR3 regions from genomic DNA with a two-step multiplex PCR designed to control amplification bias. The first PCR used primers for every V and J gene segment; the second PCR added barcodes and Illumina adapters. An Illumina instrument was used to sequence the CDR3 libraries. In the source study's methods: Vendor-provided pipelines were combined with custom analysis of raw data in R/Bioconductor under R version 3.3.0. Clonality, ranging from 0 to 1, was calculated as the inverse of the normalised Shannon entropy of all productive clones. High-frequency clones were defined as the share of the repertoire taken up by the top 100 clones, keeping only clones that passed a 95% confidence test. The Simpson index measured repertoire diversity, and the Morisita-Horn index measured overlap between samples. Imported from immuneACCESS, the table was reduced by TCRdb to in-frame sequences with V and J called. These copies leave out some clones; in studies compared against another copy, an unresolved V gene accounts for under half, and the cause of the remainder is not known. V and J calls and clone size are copied from that table; D and trimming were computed from the DNA. Present in this sample are 9,500 to 11,000 clones, 79% of which were seen just once. Jointly, the top ten make up roughly 7.4% of the sample.

From cysteine to phenylalanine, the CDR3 is 11 amino acids long. The CDR3 DNA has 33 bases and is translated from base 1. In the germline V gene, CDR1 corresponds to LGHNT and CDR2 to FRNRAP. Trimming at the junction amounts to 7 bases on V and 6 bases on J, and the germline ends lie 8 bases apart. This clone has more than one count but fewer than ten. No antigen is known for it. Base-call qualities are not available, and no considerably larger clone is one nucleotide away. The chain employs TRBV12-5 and TRBJ2-3, with the D gene uncertain. The source of this sequence is an adult with Crohn's disease. Input material: ileal tissue. The CDR3: CASAAADTQYF. The DNA sequence reads TGTGCTAGTGCCGCGGCGGATACGCAGTATTTT.